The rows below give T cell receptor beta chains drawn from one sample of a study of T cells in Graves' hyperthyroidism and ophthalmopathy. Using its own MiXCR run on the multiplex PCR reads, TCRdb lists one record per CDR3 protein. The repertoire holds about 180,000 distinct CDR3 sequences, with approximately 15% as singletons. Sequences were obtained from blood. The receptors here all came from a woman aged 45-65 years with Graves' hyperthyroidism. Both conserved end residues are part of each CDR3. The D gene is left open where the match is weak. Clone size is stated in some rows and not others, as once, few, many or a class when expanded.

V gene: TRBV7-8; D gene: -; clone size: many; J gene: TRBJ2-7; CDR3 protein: CASSPSRVPAYEQYF; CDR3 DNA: TGTGCCAGCAGCCCATCCAGGGTTCCCGCCTACGAGCAGTACTTC
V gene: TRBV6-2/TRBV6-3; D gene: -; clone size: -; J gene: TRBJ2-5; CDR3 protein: CASSYSVDTEYF; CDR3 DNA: TGTGCCAGCAGTTACTCTGTGGACACCGAGTACTTC
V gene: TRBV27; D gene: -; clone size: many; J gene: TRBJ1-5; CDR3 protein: CASSLLGGNQPQHF; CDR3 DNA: TGTGCCAGCAGTTTATTAGGGGGCAATCAGCCCCAGCATTTT
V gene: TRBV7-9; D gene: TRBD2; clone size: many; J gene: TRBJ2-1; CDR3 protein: CASSLVTSGDYNEQFF; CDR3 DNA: TGTGCCAGCAGCTTAGTGACTAGCGGGGACTACAATGAGCAGTTCTTC
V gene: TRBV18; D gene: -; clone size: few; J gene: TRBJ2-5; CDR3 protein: CASSPPNQETQYF; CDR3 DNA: TGTGCCAGCTCACCACCCAACCAAGAAACCCAGTACTTC
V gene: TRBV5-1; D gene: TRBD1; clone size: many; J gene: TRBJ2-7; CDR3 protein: CASSPSGTGRGEQYF; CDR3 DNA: TGCGCCAGCAGCCCCTCCGGGACAGGGAGAGGCGAGCAGTACTTC
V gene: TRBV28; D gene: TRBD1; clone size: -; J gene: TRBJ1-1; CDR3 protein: CASSIYRGVNTEAFF; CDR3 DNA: TGTGCCAGCAGTATTTACAGGGGGGTGAACACTGAAGCTTTCTTT
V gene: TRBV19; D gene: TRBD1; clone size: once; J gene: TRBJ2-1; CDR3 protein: CASSRGTGNYNEQFF; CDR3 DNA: TGTGCCAGTAGTAGGGGGACAGGGAATTACAATGAGCAGTTCTTC
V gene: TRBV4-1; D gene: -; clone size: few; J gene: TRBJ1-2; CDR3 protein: CASSQVGEDNYGYTF; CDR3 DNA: TGCGCCAGCAGCCAAGTCGGAGAGGACAACTATGGCTACACCTTC
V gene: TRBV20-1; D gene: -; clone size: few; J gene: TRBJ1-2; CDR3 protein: CSARGLREGYTF; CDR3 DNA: TGCAGTGCTAGAGGGTTGAGGGAAGGCTACACCTTC
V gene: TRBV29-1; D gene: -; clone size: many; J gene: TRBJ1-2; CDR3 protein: CSVEGQSMGYTF; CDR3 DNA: TGCAGCGTTGAGGGACAATCTATGGGCTACACCTTC
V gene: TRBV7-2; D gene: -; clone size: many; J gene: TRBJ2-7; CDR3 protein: CASSLAYGYEQYF; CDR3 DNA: TGTGCCAGCAGCTTAGCGTACGGCTACGAGCAGTACTTC
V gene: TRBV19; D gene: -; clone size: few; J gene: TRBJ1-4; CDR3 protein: CASRHRVSEKLFF; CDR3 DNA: TGTGCCAGTAGACACAGGGTGTCTGAAAAACTGTTTTTT
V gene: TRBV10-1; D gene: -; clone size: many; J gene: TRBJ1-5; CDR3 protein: CASSDRAGQPQHF; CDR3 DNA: TGCGCCAGCAGTGACAGGGCTGGACAGCCCCAGCATTTT
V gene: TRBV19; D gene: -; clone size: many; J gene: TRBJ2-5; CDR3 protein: CASSIGGQETQYF; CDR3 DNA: TGTGCCAGTAGTATTGGAGGGCAAGAGACCCAGTACTTC
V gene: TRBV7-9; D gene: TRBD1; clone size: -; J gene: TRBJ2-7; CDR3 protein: CASSQGQVGSEQYF; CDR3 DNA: TGTGCCAGCAGCCAAGGACAGGTTGGGTCCGAGCAGTACTTC
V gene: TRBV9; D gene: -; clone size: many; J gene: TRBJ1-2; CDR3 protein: CASSVAGATSNYGYTF; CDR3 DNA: TGTGCCAGCAGCGTAGCAGGGGCTACTTCTAACTATGGCTACACCTTC
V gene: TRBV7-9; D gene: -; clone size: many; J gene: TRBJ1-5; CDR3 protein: CASSLGSGGVQPQHF; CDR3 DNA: TGTGCCAGCAGCTTAGGCTCGGGGGGTGTTCAGCCCCAGCATTTT
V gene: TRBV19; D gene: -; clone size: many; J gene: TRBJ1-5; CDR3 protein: CASSIEGFQPQHF; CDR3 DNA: TGTGCCAGTAGTATAGAGGGGTTTCAGCCCCAGCATTTT
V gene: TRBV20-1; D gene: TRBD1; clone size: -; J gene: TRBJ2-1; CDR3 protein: CSAPRQGERNEQFF; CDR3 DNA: TGCAGTGCTCCTAGACAGGGAGAGAGGAATGAGCAGTTCTTC
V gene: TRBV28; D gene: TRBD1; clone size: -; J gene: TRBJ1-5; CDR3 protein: CASSLGTGTQPQHF; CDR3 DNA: TGTGCCAGCAGTTTAGGGACAGGCACTCAGCCCCAGCATTTT
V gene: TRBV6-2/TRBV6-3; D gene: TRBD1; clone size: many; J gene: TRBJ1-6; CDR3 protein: CASSYRDRSSPLHF; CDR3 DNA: TGTGCCAGCAGTTACCGGGACAGATCATCACCCCTCCACTTT
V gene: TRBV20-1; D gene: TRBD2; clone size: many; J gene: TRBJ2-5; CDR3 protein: CSARGNSGGVLETQYF; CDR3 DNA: TGCAGTGCTAGGGGGAACAGCGGGGGAGTGTTAGAGACCCAGTACTTC
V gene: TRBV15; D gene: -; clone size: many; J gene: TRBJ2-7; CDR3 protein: CATSRDRENEQYF; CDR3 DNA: TGTGCCACCAGCAGAGATAGGGAAAACGAGCAGTACTTC
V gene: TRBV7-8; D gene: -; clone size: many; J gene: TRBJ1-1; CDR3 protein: CASSSRRGLMNTEAFF; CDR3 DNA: TGTGCCAGCAGCTCTAGACGGGGGCTCATGAACACTGAAGCTTTCTTT
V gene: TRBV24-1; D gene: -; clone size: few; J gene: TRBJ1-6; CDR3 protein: CATGLSYNSPLHF; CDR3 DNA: TGTGCCACCGGTCTGTCTTATAATTCACCCCTCCACTTT
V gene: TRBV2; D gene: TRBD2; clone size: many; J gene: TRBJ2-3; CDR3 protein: CASEGAGADTQYF; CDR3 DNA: TGTGCCAGCGAAGGAGCGGGGGCCGATACGCAGTATTTT
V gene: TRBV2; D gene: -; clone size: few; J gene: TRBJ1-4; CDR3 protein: CASSDGRGVSEKLFF; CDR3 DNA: TGTGCCAGCAGTGATGGAAGGGGAGTTAGTGAAAAACTGTTTTTT
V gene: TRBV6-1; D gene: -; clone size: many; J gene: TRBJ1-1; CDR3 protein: CASSVAEAFF; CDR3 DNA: TGTGCCAGCAGTGTGGCAGAAGCTTTCTTT
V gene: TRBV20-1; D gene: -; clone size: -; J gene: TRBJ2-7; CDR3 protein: CSVAQSSYEQYF; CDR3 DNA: TGCAGTGTCGCACAAAGCTCCTACGAGCAGTACTTC
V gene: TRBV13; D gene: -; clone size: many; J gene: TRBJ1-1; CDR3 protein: CASSQGWGNTEAFF; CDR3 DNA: TGTGCCAGCAGTCAGGGTTGGGGGAACACTGAAGCTTTCTTT
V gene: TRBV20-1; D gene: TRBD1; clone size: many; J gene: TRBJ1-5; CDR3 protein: CSARDLDRANQPQHF; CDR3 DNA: TGCAGTGCTAGAGATTTAGACAGGGCTAATCAGCCCCAGCATTTT
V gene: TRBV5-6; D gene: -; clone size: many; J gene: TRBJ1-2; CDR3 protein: CASSLAQGHGYGYTF; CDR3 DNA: TGTGCCAGCAGCTTGGCGCAGGGACACGGGTATGGCTACACCTTC
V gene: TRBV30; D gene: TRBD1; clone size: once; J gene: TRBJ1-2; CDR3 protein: CAWSEGAGGYTF; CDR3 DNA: TGTGCCTGGAGTGAGGGGGCTGGTGGCTACACCTTC
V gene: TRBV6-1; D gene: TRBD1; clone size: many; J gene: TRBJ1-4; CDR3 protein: CASRGGTGMSEKLFF; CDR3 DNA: TGTGCCAGCAGGGGCGGGACAGGGATGAGTGAAAAACTGTTTTTT
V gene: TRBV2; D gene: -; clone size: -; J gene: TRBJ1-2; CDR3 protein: CASSVGAVGYGYTF; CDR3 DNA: TGTGCCAGCAGTGTCGGGGCGGTCGGCTATGGCTACACCTTC
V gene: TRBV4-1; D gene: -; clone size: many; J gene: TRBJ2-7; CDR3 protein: CASSHALQVGKQYF; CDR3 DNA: TGCGCCAGCAGCCACGCCCTCCAGGTTGGCAAGCAGTACTTC
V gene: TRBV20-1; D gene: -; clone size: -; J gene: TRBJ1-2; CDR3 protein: CSAHRGGVIKYGYTF; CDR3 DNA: TGCAGTGCTCACCGGGGGGGGGTGATTAAGTATGGCTACACCTTC
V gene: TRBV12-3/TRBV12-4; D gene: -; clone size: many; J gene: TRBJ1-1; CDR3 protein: CASSLAPGGRGLSTEAFF; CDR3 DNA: TGTGCCAGCAGTTTAGCGCCTGGCGGAAGAGGACTATCTACTGAAGCTTTCTTT
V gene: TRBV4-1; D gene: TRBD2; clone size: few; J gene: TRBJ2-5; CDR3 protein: CASSQGQTSGAQETQYF; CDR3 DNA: TGCGCCAGCAGCCAAGGCCAGACTAGCGGGGCCCAAGAGACCCAGTACTTC
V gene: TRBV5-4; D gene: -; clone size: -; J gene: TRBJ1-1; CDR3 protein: CASSSARVANTEAFF; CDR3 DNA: TGTGCCAGCAGCTCCGCCAGGGTGGCGAACACTGAAGCTTTCTTT
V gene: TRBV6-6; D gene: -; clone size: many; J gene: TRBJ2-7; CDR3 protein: CASSYSTEESSSYEQYF; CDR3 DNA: TGTGCCAGCAGTTACTCGACTGAGGAGTCGAGCTCCTACGAGCAGTACTTC